This entry lists 10 T cell receptor beta chains sequenced from one sample in a study of cytomegalovirus exposure and HLA in healthy donors. The PCR had 60 Vbeta and 13 Jbeta primers. The data were produced by immunoSEQ multiplex PCR, yet TCRdb's version contains in-frame clones alone and is incomplete. The table records about 59,000 clones, roughly 77% of them present only once. The sequenced sample consisted of PBMCs. Every receptor here comes from a man aged 25-45 years in good health and CMV-seropositive.

In its sample, this clone was seen once. The DNA for the CDR3 is TGTGCCAGCTCACCTCGGACAGGGGACCGGAACACTGAAGCTTTCTTT. Its protein product is CASSPRTGDRNTEAFF. The V and J genes are TRBV18 and TRBJ1-1, with 9 bases that match TRBD1. The CDR3 is 16 residues long. Germline values: CDR1 KGHSH, CDR2 LQKENI. The ends lost 3 bases at V and 1 base at J; junction bases unmatched: 6.

The J gene is TRBJ1-6, the V gene TRBV27, with TRBD1 identical over 9 bases. The CDR3 contains 15 residues. Germline values: CDR1 MNHEY, CDR2 SMNVEV (reference sequence). V lost 7 bases, J lost 9 bases, and 10 bases stayed unmatched. CDR3 DNA sequence: TGTGCCAGCAAATCAAGTGGGACAGGGCTTTCACCCCTCCACTTT. Its translation is CASKSSGTGLSPLHF.

The chain recombines TRBV9 with TRBJ1-3, with TRBD1 matching over 7 bases. The CDR3 consists of 17 residues. CDR1 and CDR2 (germline): SGDLS, YYNGEE. V shed 1 base and J 0 bases; nucleotides not matched to a gene: 7. CDR3 loop: CASSVTQGSLSGNTIYF. CDR3 nucleotides: TGTGCCAGCAGCGTAACACAGGGGTCCCTCTCTGGAAACACCATATATTTT.

The rearrangement joins TRBV5-1 to TRBJ1-1; tentatively, D is TRBD1 (6 bases). Germline-derived CDR1 and CDR2 are SGHRS and YFSETQ. The CDR3 loop spans 16 amino acids. Trimming took off 4 bases at V and 0 bases at J, with 16 bases between the two ends. CDR3 nucleotides: TGCGCCAGCAGCCTACAGGGCTTGGGGATGAACACTGAAGCTTTCTTT. It translates to CASSLQGLGMNTEAFF. The whole variable domain, filled in from reference TRBV5-1 and TRBJ1-1, reads KAGVTQTPRYLIKTRGQQVTLSCSPISGHRSVSWYQQTPGQGLQFLFEYFSETQRNKGNFPGRFSGRQFSNSRSEMNVSTLELGDSALYLCASSLQGLGMNTEAFFGQGTRLTVV.

The chain is built from TRBV4-3 and TRBJ2-1; D is possibly TRBD1 (5 bases). V lost 1 base and J 6 bases, leaving 16 bases between the germline ends. CDR3 size: 16 residues. CDR1 and CDR2 (germline): LGHNA, YSLEER. DNA of the CDR3: TGCGCCAGCAGCCAAGCTGTCATCCAGGGCGGCAATGAGCAGTTCTTC. This encodes CASSQAVIQGGNEQFF.

The chain recombines TRBV7-2 with TRBJ1-1; 8 bases line up with TRBD1. The trim removed 5 bases at V and 0 bases at J, leaving 2 bases unmatched. The CDR3 length is 14 residues. CDR1 is SGHTA, CDR2 FQGNSA, per germline. CDR3 sequence: CASSRDRLNTEAFF. The CDR3 DNA sequence: TGTGCCAGCAGCCGGGACAGGCTGAACACTGAAGCTTTCTTT.

This clone was picked up one time. The chain recombines TRBV6-4 with TRBJ2-3, with D tentatively TRBD1 (6 bases). Trimming cost V 6 bases and J 0 bases, with 16 bases left between them. The CDR3 spans 16 residues. Per the germline V gene, CDR1 is MRHNA and CDR2 is SNTAGT. The DNA of the CDR3 is TGTGCCAGCAGCGCACAGGGAATTTCTAGCACAGATACGCAGTATTTT. Translating gives CASSAQGISSTDTQYF.

This clone was counted a single time. The chain uses TRBV4-3 and TRBJ2-1; 12 bases line up with TRBD2. J gave up 9 bases and V 0 bases, and 12 bases lay outside the gene matches. The CDR3 consists of 18 residues. Germline CDR1 is LGHNA and CDR2 is YSLEER. CDR3 sequence (DNA): TGCGCCAGCAGCCAAGATATCGCTAGCGGGGGGGCATTAACTGAGCAGTTCTTC. This gives the protein CASSQDIASGGALTEQFF.

This clone was seen only a few times. The chain has TRBV5-4 and TRBJ2-2; TRBD1 might be the D (6 bases). Trimming shortened V by 4 bases and J by 1 base, and 11 bases separated the two germline ends. This CDR3 comprises 15 residues. Germline V CDR1 and CDR2: SGHNT, YYREEE (reference sequence). CDR3 bases: TGTGCCAGCAGCATACTACAGGGGAACACCGGGGAGCTGTTTTTT. Protein: CASSILQGNTGELFF.

This clone was seen just once. The V call is TRBV28, the J call TRBJ1-5; D may be TRBD1 (6 bases). Trimming left V 5 bases short and J 6 bases short, with 17 bases between. The CDR3 is made up of 15 amino acids. Germline CDR1 reads MDHEN; CDR2 reads SYDVKM. This CDR3 is CASSGGGGTRQPQHF. CDR3 DNA sequence: TGTGCCAGCAGTGGAGGGGGGGGGACCCGTCAGCCCCAGCATTTT.